These 23 T cell receptor beta chains were sequenced from one sample in a study of blood T cells in healthy people across ages (dated by TCRdb to 2013 to 2016). The protocol used for the library was 5' RACE. Reads for this sample came from an Illumina HiSeq 2500. A second PCR of about 6 to 12 cycles was run with a J-beta primer mix and a sample-barcoded 5' primer. TCRdb trimmed public reads at Q25 via fastp, called clones via MiXCR and kept in-frame beta chains. All rows with the same CDR3 protein become a single entry with the most common DNA and genes. The sample table lists 890,000 or so distinct CDR3 sequences, 62% of them with a count of one. The top ten clones comprise around a quarter of the sample. The sequencing input was blood. The receptors stem from a man aged 30 to 45 in good health.

For the CDR3, the DNA is TGTGCCAGCAGTGAAGGTATCGGGACAGGGTACGAAAAACTGTTTTTT. Translated: CASSEGIGTGYEKLFF. The chain joins TRBV2 to TRBJ1-4, with 9 nucleotides matching TRBD1. V gave up 1 base and J gave up 8 bases; unmatched junction bases: 8. This CDR3 contains 16 residues. In germline, CDR1 is SNHLY, CDR2 FYNNEI.

A remark on this clonotype: One end of the junction is discordant with germline, which a read error may explain. The rearrangement uses TRBV2 and TRBJ1-1; a weak D match, TRBD1 (5 bases). The CDR3 has 13 residues. Per the germline V gene, CDR1 is SNHLY and CDR2 is FYNNEI. The CDR3 nucleotides read TGTGTCAGCAGACGGGACCTAGGCACTGAAGCTTTCTTT. This encodes CVSRRDLGTEAFF.

The chain links TRBV12-3 or TRBV12-4 to TRBJ1-5, with D maybe TRBD1 (5 bases). The V end lost 5 bases, the J end lost 2 bases, and 13 bases lay between the germline ends. CDR3 length: 15 amino acids. The CDR3 region has the DNA TGTGCCAGCAGTCCCCAGGGAAATGGCAATCAGCCCCAGCATTTT. Translated, it gives CASSPQGNGNQPQHF.

Only a few counts were recorded for this clonotype. The chain has TRBV12-3 or TRBV12-4 and TRBJ2-2; possible D gene TRBD2, 6 bases. V was trimmed by 6 bases and J by 5 bases, leaving 16 bases between them. The CDR3 length is 15 residues. CDR3 loop: CASRTSGSGTGELFF. CDR3 DNA sequence: TGTGCCAGCAGAACGAGCGGGTCAGGGACCGGGGAGCTGTTTTTT.

The V and J genes are TRBV5-1 and TRBJ2-5; 7 nucleotides line up with TRBD1. The CDR3 is 15 amino acids. Germline V gene lookup returns CDR1 SGHRS and CDR2 YFSETQ. Losses at the gene ends were 4 bases for V and 2 bases for J; bases not matched to a gene: 8. The CDR3 region is CASSTGQLRQETQYF. Here the CDR3 DNA reads TGCGCCAGCAGCACGGGACAGCTGAGGCAAGAGACCCAGTACTTC.

V usage is TRBV28 and J usage is TRBJ2-4, with D possibly being TRBD2 (5 bases). The assigned J gene may be wrong: the sequence end matches TRBJ2-7 better. The length of the CDR3 is 18 residues. Germline values: CDR1 MDHEN, CDR2 SYDVKM. Here the CDR3 reads CASSLYTGKGLRGYEQYF. The DNA for the CDR3 is TGTGCCAGCAGTTTATACACCGGGAAAGGGCTTCGGGGCTACGAGCAGTACTTC.

The V call is TRBV3-1, the J call TRBJ2-5, with a possible D match to TRBD1 (5 bases). The CDR3 totals 15 residues. The V end was cut by 2 bases, the J end by 2 bases, with 12 bases between. Germline assignment: CDR1 LGHDT and CDR2 YNNKEL (reference sequence). CDR3 protein: CASSQTAGHQETQYF. The CDR3, as DNA: TGTGCCAGCAGCCAAACGGCTGGACATCAAGAGACCCAGTACTTC.

This clonotype came up a few times. The chain carries TRBV2 and TRBJ1-2; D unresolved. This CDR3 has 13 residues. Per germline, CDR1 SNHLY and CDR2 FYNNEI. V gave up 7 bases and J gave up 5 bases, with 14 bases separating them. The CDR3: CASNESPGYGYTF. In DNA form, the CDR3 reads TGTGCCAGCAACGAGTCCCCGGGTTATGGCTACACCTTC.

This chain connects TRBV7-9 to TRBJ2-1; no firm D call. The CDR3 covers 14 residues. The V end lost 5 bases, the J end lost 7 bases, and 15 bases lay between the germline ends. Germline CDR1 reads SEHNR; CDR2 reads FQNEAQ (reference sequence). The CDR3 sequence is CASSLRVNWNEQFF. The CDR3 DNA reads TGTGCCAGCAGCCTAAGGGTCAATTGGAATGAGCAGTTCTTC.

The chain recombines TRBV4-2 with TRBJ2-7, with TRBD1 identical over 10 bases. Germline V gene lookup returns CDR1 LGHNA and CDR2 YNFKEQ. This CDR3 contains 16 residues. Trimming removed 3 bases from V and 5 bases from J; junction bases left unmatched: 10. CDR3 coding DNA: TGTGCCAGCAGCCATCCGTCCGGACAGGGGGGCAACGAGCAGTACTTC. This gives the protein CASSHPSGQGGNEQYF.

The chain has TRBV6-1 and TRBJ2-4, with D unclear. The closer fit of TRBJ2-7 to the DNA end suggests the J call may be wrong. There are 14 residues in the CDR3. Per the germline V gene, CDR1 is MNHNS and CDR2 is SASEGT. The CDR3 DNA reads as TGTGCCAGCACCCCGGCCCTCGATTTTAGCGAGCAGTACTTC. Protein product: CASTPALDFSEQYF.

The J gene is TRBJ2-1, the V gene TRBV7-8; maybe TRBD2 (5 bases). Trimming took 7 bases from V and 0 from J, leaving 22 bases between them. The germline gives CDR1 SGHVS, CDR2 FQNEAQ. CDR3 length: 18 residues. CDR3 DNA: TGTGCCAGCACCTACCACCTTGAGGAGGTGAGCTCCTACAATGAGCAGTTCTTC. Its translation is CASTYHLEEVSSYNEQFF.

The chain employs TRBV29-1 and TRBJ2-7, with D possibly matching TRBD2 (7 bases). The CDR3 consists of 13 residues. The germline V gene encodes CDR1 SQVTM and CDR2 ANQGSEA. Trimming removed 0 bases from V and 4 bases from J, with 10 bases in between. CDR3 DNA sequence: TGCAGCGTTGAAGAAGGGGGGGAGTACGAGCAGTACTTC. Amino acid sequence: CSVEEGGEYEQYF.

The genes are TRBV4-2 and TRBJ2-1; D is uncertain. The CDR3 extends over 15 amino acids. Trimming took off 0 bases at V and 4 bases at J, with 10 bases between the two ends. Germline V gene lookup returns CDR1 LGHNA and CDR2 YNFKEQ. In nucleotides, the CDR3 is TGTGCCAGCAGCCAAGACTTAGGCCGATACAATGAGCAGTTCTTC. Protein: CASSQDLGRYNEQFF.

The rearrangement uses TRBV10-3 and TRBJ1-4, with a tentative D call TRBD1 (5 bases). This CDR3 has 16 amino acids. The V gene's germline CDR1 is ENHRY and CDR2 SYGVKD. Trimming removed 4 bases at V and 0 bases at J, with 12 bases between. The CDR3 region is CAISGGRQSTNEKLFF. The DNA for the CDR3 is TGTGCCATCAGTGGGGGGAGACAGTCAACTAATGAAAAACTGTTTTTT.

This clonotype occurred a few times. The chain is built from TRBV9 and TRBJ2-4; D may be TRBD2 (5 bases). Judging by the DNA end, TRBJ2-7 fits better; the J call may be wrong. In germline, CDR1 is SGDLS, CDR2 YYNGEE. CDR3 length equals 15 residues. CDR3 loop: CASSVDKDGTYEQYF. The CDR3 DNA reads TGTGCCAGCAGCGTAGATAAGGACGGGACCTACGAGCAGTACTTC.

The chain joins TRBV7-9 to TRBJ2-5, with D possibly being TRBD2 (5 bases). The J call is uncertain, as TRBJ2-7 better fits the DNA end. Looked up from germline, CDR1 is SEHNR and CDR2 is FQNEAQ (reference sequence). This CDR3 has 15 amino acids. The CDR3 here is CASSLGRTLSYEQYF. The CDR3 coding sequence is TGTGCCAGCAGCTTAGGGCGGACTTTGTCCTACGAGCAGTACTTC.

This clonotype came up a few times. This chain uses TRBV20-1 with TRBJ2-1; D remains unclear. The CDR3 is 14 amino acids. Germline assignment: CDR1 DFQATT and CDR2 SNEGSKA (reference sequence). The V end lost 0 bases, the J end lost 8 bases, and 14 bases lay between the germline ends. The DNA for the CDR3 is TGCAGTGCTAGAGATTATATCGGTGTATATGAGCAGTTCTTC. Its protein product is CSARDYIGVYEQFF.

This chain links TRBV5-1 with TRBJ1-1; possible D gene TRBD1, 5 bases. Germline CDR1 reads SGHRS; CDR2 reads YFSETQ. The CDR3 is 12 amino acids. V lost 6 bases, J lost 5 bases, and 11 bases lay in between. CDR3 region: CASIAGGTEAFF. The DNA for the CDR3 is TGCGCCAGCATAGCGGGGGGTACTGAAGCTTTCTTT.

This chain uses TRBV4-3 with TRBJ2-4; 9 bases are a match to TRBD2. The end of the DNA aligns better with TRBJ2-7, so the J call may be wrong. The CDR3 covers 14 residues. Germline CDR1 LGHNA, CDR2 YSLEER. This CDR3 is CASSQGGGDYEQYF. The CDR3 DNA reads TGCGCCAGCAGCCAAGGCGGGGGGGACTACGAGCAGTACTTC.

J is TRBJ1-6 and V is TRBV5-1; 9 bases are shared with TRBD1. CDR1 is SGHRS and CDR2 is YFSETQ in the germline V gene. The CDR3 consists of 14 residues. V shed 3 bases, J shed 8 bases, and the junction held 3 bases outside the gene matches. CDR3 bases: TGCGCCAGCAGCTCACGACAGGGGGATTCACCCCTCCACTTT. Protein sequence: CASSSRQGDSPLHF.

The chain carries TRBV3-1 and TRBJ2-1; 7 bases align to TRBD2. V was pared by 0 bases and J by 7 bases, with 12 bases of the junction left unmatched. In germline, CDR1 is LGHDT, CDR2 YNNKEL (reference sequence). This CDR3 spans 17 amino acids. CDR3 in amino acids: CASSQEGVAGGKNEQFF. The CDR3, as DNA: TGTGCCAGCAGCCAAGAAGGGGTAGCCGGGGGGAAGAATGAGCAGTTCTTC.

This clonotype was detected a few times. The J gene is TRBJ2-1, the V gene TRBV20-1; D is ambiguous. The CDR3 is 12 residues long. Germline lookup yields CDR1 DFQATT and CDR2 SNEGSKA (reference sequence). With 4 bases removed from V and 12 bases from J, the gap between germline ends came to 16 bases. The CDR3 loop is CSATRGSTGQFF. The CDR3, as DNA: TGCAGTGCTACGAGAGGCTCGACTGGGCAGTTCTTC.